This T cell receptor (beta chain) derives from a study of human T cells and chemical hapten exposure. Study-level background: Patients, mostly women, had alopecia areata, alopecia totalis or alopecia universalis. Among samples, TCR yields varied mainly because of small differences in pooled library volume.

Noted time point: patch test 1, 2 weeks after DPC sensitization. Described treatment: therapeutic diphenylcyclopropenone sensitization with weekly scalp DPC. The authors' total RNA extraction used unfractionated whole blood. CDR1 and CDR2 from the germline V gene are SQVTM and ANQGSEA. CDR3 length: 13 amino acids. Trimming removed 4 bases from V and 0 bases from J, with 9 bases in between. Findings and caveats of the study: Higher patch test scores went with higher counts of PT1 expanded TCRs.

A single record per CDR3 protein comes from TCRdb applying MiXCR to the RACE reads. The data hold about 14,000 distinct CDR3 sequences, with about 16% observed a single time. This clonotype was seen repeatedly, ten times or more. Antigen: not known. This receptor was obtained from a woman aged 25 to 45 with alopecia areata. Some clones in this sample may be carry-over from other donors' samples. This chain uses TRBV29-1 with TRBJ1-1; maybe TRBD1 (6 bases). This specimen was whole blood, taken in connection with sensitization to the hapten diphenylcyclopropenone (DPC). The CDR3 DNA reads TGCAGCGTTGGTGGGGGCATGAACACTGAAGCTTTCTTT. Its translation is CSVGGGMNTEAFF. The variable domain in full, with the rest retrieved from reference TRBV29-1 and TRBJ1-1, is SAVISQKPSRDICQRGTSLTIQCQVDSQVTMMFWYRQQPGQSLTLIATANQGSEATYESGFVIDKFPISRPNLTFSTLTVSNMSPEDSSIYLCSVGGGMNTEAFFGQGTRLTVV.